One sample yielded the 28 T cell receptor beta chains listed below, sequenced in a study of blood T cell repertoires in COVID-19. TCRdb's table, derived via immunoSEQ multiplex PCR, lists solely in-frame clones and lacks some. The repertoire consists of tens of thousands of clones, with approximately 90% occurring once and the leading ten covering approximately 4.9%. What was sequenced was peripheral blood. The receptor set was obtained from a human donor in a cohort sampled during active COVID-19.

The chain couples TRBV2 to TRBJ1-2, with D hard to call. The CDR3 contains 12 residues. Germline CDR1 and CDR2: SNHLY and FYNNEI. V lost 6 bases to trimming and J lost 4 bases, with 9 bases between them. The DNA for the CDR3 is TGTGCCAGCAGCGACGGGATCTATGGCTACACCTTC. It codes for CASSDGIYGYTF. The whole variable domain, filled in from reference TRBV2 and TRBJ1-2, reads EPEVTQTPSHQVTQMGQEVILRCVPISNHLYFYWYRQILGQKVEFLVSFYNNEISEKSEIFDDQFSVERPDGSNFTLKIRSTKLEDSAMYFCASSDGIYGYTFGSGTRLTVV.

This rearrangement joins TRBV11-2 to TRBJ2-5; TRBD2 matches 8 bases. V shed 5 bases and J 6 bases; nucleotides not matched to a gene: 8. The germline V gene has CDR1 SGHAT and CDR2 FQNNGV. CDR3 length: 14 residues. The CDR3 bases are TGTGCCAGCAGCATAAGCGGGAGTCGAAAGACCCAGTACTTC. The encoded protein is CASSISGSRKTQYF.

The CDR3 DNA reads as TGCGCCAGCAGCTTGCAGGGAGCGGGAGTTAGCACCGGGGAGCTGTTTTTT. Translated, it gives CASSLQGAGVSTGELFF. This chain uses TRBV5-1 with TRBJ2-2; TRBD2 matches at 8 bases. Unmatched junction bases numbered 9, after V lost 1 base and J lost 4 bases. The germline V gene encodes CDR1 SGHRS and CDR2 YFSETQ. This CDR3 has 17 amino acids.

J is TRBJ1-1 and V is TRBV10-2; 9 bases match TRBD1. The CDR3 extends over 15 amino acids. V lost 4 bases and J lost 4; bases outside the gene matches: 7. Germline values: CDR1 WSHSY, CDR2 SAAADI. The CDR3 DNA follows: TGCGCCAGCAGTGTGTATGGGACAGGGAGCACTGAAGCTTTCTTT. Amino acids: CASSVYGTGSTEAFF.

The chain carries TRBV7-3 and TRBJ1-1; a weak D match, TRBD1 (5 bases). The CDR3 contains 13 residues. The germline CDR1 and CDR2 sequences are SGHTA and FQGTGA. V was pared by 3 bases and J by 5 bases, with 10 bases between. CDR3 in DNA: TGTGCCAGCAGCTTTACGGGGGGTACTGAAGCTTTCTTT. Encoded protein: CASSFTGGTEAFF.

The chain has TRBV6-6 and TRBJ1-1, with TRBD1 matching over 8 bases. The germline gives CDR1 MNHNY, CDR2 SVGAGI (reference sequence). The CDR3 runs to 14 residues. The V gene end was trimmed by 8 bases and the J gene end by 0 bases; junction bases not matched to a gene: 5. Here the CDR3 reads CASARTGMNTEAFF. The CDR3 DNA follows: TGTGCCAGCGCCCGGACAGGGATGAACACTGAAGCTTTCTTT.

The chain joins TRBV7-9 to TRBJ2-5; 11 bases map to TRBD1. Trimming cost V 5 bases and J 5 bases; bases outside gene matches: 7. Looked up from germline, CDR1 is SEHNR and CDR2 is FQNEAQ (reference sequence). CDR3 size: 15 residues. The CDR3 nucleotides read TGTGCCAGCAGCCCCGGGACAGGGGGTTTGGAGACCCAGTACTTC. It specifies CASSPGTGGLETQYF.

V gene TRBV6-5 combines with J gene TRBJ1-1; 8 nucleotides match TRBD1. CDR3 length: 15 amino acids. Germline CDR1 is MNHEY and CDR2 is SVGAGI. V dropped 4 bases and J dropped 5; count of bases not matched to a gene: 9. The CDR3 reads CASSSRTGRKTEAFF. The CDR3 coding sequence is TGTGCCAGCAGTTCACGGACAGGGCGGAAGACTGAAGCTTTCTTT.

This chain connects TRBV27 to TRBJ2-7; 10 bases align to TRBD2. The CDR3 is 14 residues long. The germline CDR1 and CDR2 sequences are MNHEY and SMNVEV (reference sequence). Germline trimming cut 7 bases from V and 5 bases from J; bases unmatched to any gene: 8. CDR3 nucleotide sequence: TGTGCCAGCACCCTTAGCGGGAGGCTCCACGAGCAGTACTTC. This translates into CASTLSGRLHEQYF.

The gene calls are TRBV5-1 and TRBJ1-4; tentatively, D is TRBD1 (6 bases). From germline, CDR1 is SGHRS and CDR2 YFSETQ. Trimming removed 2 bases at V and 7 bases at J, with 18 bases between. CDR3 length equals 16 residues. The chain's CDR3 is CASSFDPQGGGEKLFF. The CDR3 DNA sequence: TGCGCCAGCAGCTTTGACCCACAGGGCGGGGGTGAAAAACTGTTTTTT.

The chain recombines TRBV21-1 with TRBJ2-3; TRBD2 is the table's D call and was not checked against the DNA. TRBV21-1 is designated a pseudogene. CDR3 length: 17 residues. The CDR3 nucleotides read TGTGCCAGCAGCACCCGGACTAGCGGGAACACCACAGATACGCAGTATTTT. It specifies CASSTRTSGNTTDTQYF.

This rearrangement joins TRBV6-6 to TRBJ2-1, with D perhaps TRBD2 (6 bases). The V end lost 4 bases, the J end lost 7 bases, and 17 bases lay between the germline ends. This CDR3 region has 15 residues. Germline CDR1 reads MNHNY; CDR2 reads SVGAGI (reference sequence). The CDR3 region is CASSLILGSDNEQFF. CDR3 nucleotides: TGTGCCAGCAGTTTAATACTCGGGAGTGATAATGAGCAGTTCTTC.

The rearrangement uses TRBV4-1 and TRBJ1-6; tentatively, D is TRBD1 (5 bases). This CDR3 region has 14 residues. Germline V CDR1 and CDR2: MGHRA, YSYEKL. V dropped 0 bases and J dropped 9 bases, with 9 bases sitting between them. In DNA, the CDR3 is TGCGCCAGCAGCCAAGAGCGGGGGGTTTCACCCCTCCACTTT. It translates to CASSQERGVSPLHF.

The chain employs TRBV28 and TRBJ1-4; tentatively, D is TRBD1 (6 bases). Trimming removed 5 bases at V and 0 bases at J, with 13 bases between. This CDR3 region has 16 residues. Per the germline V gene, CDR1 is MDHEN and CDR2 is SYDVKM. The CDR3 region has the DNA TGTGCCAGCAGTATCGAACGGACAGCAACTAATGAAAAACTGTTTTTT. This codes for CASSIERTATNEKLFF.

This clone has a single count. This chain joins TRBV19 and TRBJ2-2; 7 bases line up with TRBD2. CDR3 length: 15 amino acids. With V trimmed by 5 bases and J by 7 bases, 10 bases remained unmatched. Germline CDR1 reads LNHDA; CDR2 reads SQIVND (reference sequence). The CDR3 reads CASSSGLVVGGELFF. Here the CDR3 DNA reads TGTGCCAGTAGTTCCGGACTAGTAGTGGGCGGGGAGCTGTTTTTT.

J is TRBJ1-1 and V is TRBV7-2, with D unresolved. Germline-derived CDR1 and CDR2 are SGHTA and FQGNSA. This CDR3 comprises 11 residues. Trimming cost V 4 bases and J 7 bases, with 7 bases left between them. CDR3 loop: CASSSLREAFF. The CDR3 DNA is TGTGCCAGCAGCTCTCTCCGTGAAGCTTTCTTT.

The rearrangement joins TRBV9 to TRBJ2-2; TRBD1 might be the D (6 bases). The CDR3 extends over 17 amino acids. V was pared by 3 bases and J by 4 bases, with 19 bases between. Germline V gene sequence: CDR1 SGDLS, CDR2 YYNGEE. CDR3 amino acids: CASSEQGVGAGTGELFF. Here the CDR3 DNA reads TGTGCCAGCAGCGAGCAAGGTGTGGGGGCGGGCACCGGGGAGCTGTTTTTT.

The chain recombines TRBV10-3 with TRBJ2-7; 13 nucleotides align to TRBD2. V was pared by 7 bases and J by 6 bases, with 3 bases of the junction left unmatched. The CDR3 contains 13 residues. The V gene's germline CDR1 is ENHRY and CDR2 SYGVKD. The chain's CDR3 is CAIKTSGRIEQYF. For the CDR3, the DNA is TGTGCCATCAAGACTAGCGGGAGGATCGAGCAGTACTTC.

The rearrangement links TRBV27 to TRBJ2-5; 14 bases match TRBD2. Germline V gene sequence: CDR1 MNHEY, CDR2 SMNVEV (reference sequence). Trimming cost V 7 bases and J 2 bases; bases outside gene matches: 3. This CDR3 contains 15 residues. For the CDR3, the DNA is TGTGCCAGCACCTGGACTAGCGGGAGGCAAGAGACCCAGTACTTC. Its translation is CASTWTSGRQETQYF.

The chain has TRBV28 and TRBJ1-2; unclear D gene. Germline CDR1 and CDR2: MDHEN and SYDVKM. V lost 2 bases, J lost 7 bases, and 11 bases lay in between. This CDR3 has 13 residues. The CDR3 region is CASSLKRGFGYTF. CDR3 nucleotides: TGTGCCAGCAGTTTAAAACGGGGATTTGGCTACACCTTC.

By share, this clone ranks as medium-sized. The chain carries TRBV19 and TRBJ1-5, with 10 bases aligning to TRBD1. The CDR3 has 15 residues. J gave up 6 bases and V 4 bases, and 6 bases lay outside the gene matches. Germline V lookup: CDR1 LNHDA, CDR2 SQIVND (reference sequence). The CDR3, as DNA: TGTGCCAGTAGTACGGGGACAGGGGCACGTCAGCCCCAGCATTTT. Protein product: CASSTGTGARQPQHF.

The chain couples TRBV6-4 to TRBJ2-7; the D gene is possibly TRBD2 (5 bases). The CDR3 runs to 13 residues. The germline CDR1 and CDR2 sequences are MRHNA and SNTAGT. Trimming took 6 bases from V and 6 from J, leaving 15 bases between them. The CDR3 protein is CASSHLEGGEQYF. Written as DNA, the CDR3 is TGTGCCAGCAGCCATTTGGAAGGAGGCGAGCAGTACTTC.

The chain recombines TRBV5-1 with TRBJ2-1; D is perhaps TRBD2 (5 bases). Germline CDR1 and CDR2: SGHRS and YFSETQ. The CDR3 is made up of 15 amino acids. V lost 4 bases and J 2 bases, leaving 13 bases between the germline ends. CDR3: CASSREPGTYNEQFF. CDR3 coding DNA: TGCGCCAGCAGCCGAGAGCCGGGAACCTACAATGAGCAGTTCTTC.

CDR3 bases: TGTGCCAGCAGCCAAGATCAAGCGCTCAGACTTGAAGCTTTCTTT. This sequence encodes CASSQDQALRLEAFF. The chain has TRBV4-2 and TRBJ1-1, with D uncertain. The CDR3 consists of 15 residues. Trimming shortened V by 0 bases and J by 7 bases, and 15 bases separated the two germline ends. Germline CDR1 reads LGHNA; CDR2 reads YNFKEQ.

The rearrangement joins TRBV6-5 to TRBJ1-2, with D unresolved. CDR1 is MNHEY, CDR2 SVGAGI, per germline. The CDR3 has 11 residues. Trimming stripped 6 bases from V and 3 bases from J, with 5 bases between. The CDR3 DNA reads as TGTGCCAGCAGAACGGACTATGGCTACACCTTC. Its translation is CASRTDYGYTF.

The V and J genes are TRBV4-1 and TRBJ2-5; 12 bases align to TRBD1. Germline V gene lookup returns CDR1 MGHRA and CDR2 YSYEKL. The ends lost 0 bases at V and 4 bases at J; junction bases unmatched: 6. This CDR3 spans 17 amino acids. CDR3 in amino acids: CASSQEIGTGGSETQYF. As DNA, the CDR3 is TGCGCCAGCAGCCAAGAGATAGGGACAGGGGGCTCAGAGACCCAGTACTTC.

The rearrangement joins TRBV6-5 to TRBJ2-3; 9 nucleotides match TRBD1. The J segment lost 6 bases and the V segment lost 6 bases, leaving 1 base of the junction unmatched. This CDR3 is built from 12 residues. Germline CDR1 and CDR2: MNHEY and SVGAGI. Here the CDR3 reads CASRGQGDTQYF. The CDR3 region has the DNA TGTGCCAGCAGAGGACAGGGGGATACGCAGTATTTT.

The V gene is TRBV13, the J gene TRBJ2-7, with 8 positions matching TRBD1. J gave up 3 bases and V 1 base, and 5 bases lay outside the gene matches. Germline loops: CDR1 PRHDT, CDR2 FYEKMQ (reference sequence). The CDR3 has 15 amino acids. In DNA form, the CDR3 reads TGTGCCAGCAGCTTAGTGGGGACAGGAGTCTACGAGCAGTACTTC. As protein: CASSLVGTGVYEQYF.